This TCR beta chain was sequenced during a study of CD8 T cells in Susac syndrome. CD8+ and CD4+ blood T cells underwent TCR beta sequencing. Healthy donors acted as controls, with matching for age and sex. Negative isolation yielded the CD8+ and CD4+ T cells, while FACS enriched the TEMRA cells. RNA in amounts of about 0.45 to 1 ug was reverse transcribed with random hexamers. Amplification of TCR beta CDR3 spanned 54 Vbeta and 13 Jbeta via immunoSEQ multiplex PCR. A single record per CDR3 protein comes from TCRdb applying MiXCR to the immunoSEQ multiplex PCR reads. This sample has 150,000 or so distinct CDR3 sequences; around 94% occur once, and the top ten carry around 0.14%. CDR1 and CDR2 (germline): SEHNR, FQNEAQ (reference sequence). The J segment lost 2 bases and the V segment lost 7 bases, leaving 12 bases of the junction unmatched. The CDR3 loop spans 16 amino acids.

This receptor was obtained from a human donor in good health. The source material was CD4+ T cells from PBMCs. This chain links TRBV7-9 with TRBJ2-7; 9 nucleotides line up with TRBD2. For the CDR3, the DNA is TGTGCCAGCATCAATCAGGCCGCGGGGGGGCCCTACGAGCAGTACTTC. Translation: CASINQAAGGPYEQYF. Complete variable domain (other parts from reference TRBV7-9 and TRBJ2-7): DTGVSQNPRHKITKRGQNVTFRCDPISEHNRLYWYRQTLGQGPEFLTYFQNEAQLEKSRLLSDRFSAERPKGSFSTLEIQRTEQGDSAMYLCASINQAAGGPYEQYFGPGTRLTVT.